These 29 T cell receptor beta chains were sequenced from one sample in a study of patients and donors after allogeneic stem cell transplantation. In TCRdb, the RT-PCR reads were re-called with MiXCR into one record per CDR3 protein. The sample consists of roughly 940,000 distinct CDR3 sequences, around 17% of them appearing once. The sequenced sample consisted of blood, either unsorted or a sorted T cell fraction (not recorded which). Receptor source: a human donor who was either an allogeneic HSCT recipient or a stem cell or donor lymphocyte infusion donor (not recorded which). It is not recorded whose cells these are; they may come from a transplant donor.

This clonotype was detected a few times. The V call is TRBV7-9, the J call TRBJ1-5; no definite D call. Trimming took 2 bases from V and 12 from J, leaving 17 bases between them. Germline V gives CDR1 SEHNR, CDR2 FQNEAQ (reference sequence). There are 14 residues in the CDR3. The CDR3 DNA follows: TGTGCCAGCAGCTTAACGGAGAAGGATGAGCTCCAGCATTTT. It specifies CASSLTEKDELQHF.

This rearrangement joins TRBV30 to TRBJ2-5; 8 nucleotides match TRBD2. This CDR3 comprises 13 residues. From germline, CDR1 is GTSNPN and CDR2 SVGIG (reference sequence). V lost 1 base, J lost 4 bases, and 2 bases stayed unmatched. The CDR3, as DNA: TGTGCCTGGAGTGCGGGGGGGCGAGAGACCCAGTACTTC. This encodes CAWSAGGRETQYF.

The chain has TRBV11-2 and TRBJ2-3; the match to TRBD2 covers 15 bases. Losses at the gene ends were 5 bases for V and 5 bases for J; bases not matched to a gene: 5. The germline V gene has CDR1 SGHAT and CDR2 FQNNGV. This CDR3 region has 16 residues. The CDR3 loop is CASSPGTSGRIDTQYF. The DNA for the CDR3 is TGTGCCAGCAGCCCGGGGACTAGCGGGAGGATAGATACGCAGTATTTT.

In nucleotides, the CDR3 is TGTGCCATCAGTGAAAGGCGGGAGAACACAGATACGCAGTATTTT. It translates to CAISERRENTDTQYF. This chain uses TRBV10-3 with TRBJ2-3, with 7 bases that match TRBD2. The CDR3 totals 15 residues. The J segment lost 2 bases and the V segment lost 3 bases, leaving 5 bases of the junction unmatched. Germline V CDR1 and CDR2: ENHRY, SYGVKD.

This clonotype was picked up a small number of times. The chain links TRBV20-1 to TRBJ1-1; D call uncertain. The germline V gene has CDR1 DFQATT and CDR2 SNEGSKA (reference sequence). V was shortened by 1 base and J by 3 bases, with 15 bases between the two germline ends. The CDR3 runs to 15 residues. For the CDR3, the DNA is TGCAGTGCTAGAGTTTTTGTCGGGAGGGACACTGAAGCTTTCTTT. Translated: CSARVFVGRDTEAFF.

The J gene is TRBJ2-7, the V gene TRBV18; 7 bases agree with TRBD2. The CDR3 has 14 residues. Germline assignment: CDR1 KGHSH and CDR2 LQKENI. V trimming: 6 bases; J trimming: 6 bases; junction bases outside the gene matches: 11. The chain's CDR3 is CASSLREGTIEQYF. The CDR3 DNA follows: TGTGCCAGCTCCCTACGGGAAGGGACTATCGAGCAGTACTTC. The full variable domain, completed using reference TRBV18 and TRBJ2-7, is NAGVMQNPRHLVRRRGQEARLRCSPMKGHSHVYWYRQLPEEGLKFMVYLQKENIIDESGMPKERFSAEFPKEGPSILRIQQVVRGDSAAYFCASSLREGTIEQYFGPGTRLTVT.

V is TRBV18 and J is TRBJ2-3; no reliable D call. The germline CDR1 and CDR2 sequences are KGHSH and LQKENI. The V end lost 1 base, the J end lost 2 bases, and 10 bases lay between the germline ends. CDR3 length equals 15 residues. The CDR3 spells CASSPQSLLTDTQYF. The CDR3 nucleotides read TGTGCCAGCTCACCACAATCCCTTCTCACAGATACGCAGTATTTT.

In its sample, this clonotype was seen a few times. The rearrangement links TRBV20-1 to TRBJ2-7; possibly TRBD1 or TRBD2 for D (6 bases each). The germline CDR1 and CDR2 sequences are DFQATT and SNEGSKA (reference sequence). The CDR3 runs 14 residues. V lost 3 bases and J 5 bases, leaving 17 bases between the germline ends. The CDR3 reads CSASRGQGIHEQYF. The CDR3 nucleotides are TGCAGTGCTAGTCGGGGGCAGGGGATCCACGAGCAGTACTTC.

This clonotype was found a few times. The V gene is TRBV3-1, the J gene TRBJ2-3; 10 positions match TRBD2. J gave up 3 bases and V 8 bases, and 5 bases lay outside the gene matches. The CDR3 contains 14 residues. Per the germline V gene, CDR1 is LGHDT and CDR2 is YNNKEL (reference sequence). CDR3 loop: CASEVAGGTDTQYF. DNA for the CDR3: TGTGCCAGCGAGGTAGCGGGAGGAACAGATACGCAGTATTTT.

This chain connects TRBV12-3 or TRBV12-4 to TRBJ2-1; D possibly corresponds to TRBD2 (6 bases). The length of the CDR3 is 14 residues. Trimming pared 6 bases from V and 6 bases from J, leaving 15 bases between. The CDR3 coding sequence is TGTGCCAGCAGCCCCCGGGACTTCATCAATGAGCAGTTCTTC. Its translation: CASSPRDFINEQFF.

This clonotype was recorded a few times. The genes are TRBV12-3 or TRBV12-4 and TRBJ2-7, with 7 bases aligning to TRBD1. V lost 3 bases and J lost 7; bases outside the gene matches: 9. The CDR3 spans 14 residues. CDR3 loop: CASSLHGQVQEQYF. Written as DNA, the CDR3 is TGTGCCAGCAGTTTGCACGGACAGGTTCAGGAGCAGTACTTC.

This clonotype was picked up a small number of times. The V and J genes are TRBV6-2 or TRBV6-3 and TRBJ1-1, with D perhaps TRBD1 (6 bases). The germline V gene has CDR1 MNHEY and CDR2 SVGEGT. The V end was cut by 4 bases, the J end by 3 bases, with 12 bases between. CDR3 length: 14 residues. The CDR3 protein is CASSLKGGDTEAFF. In nucleotides, the CDR3 is TGTGCCAGCAGTTTAAAGGGGGGTGACACTGAAGCTTTCTTT.

This sequence joins TRBV11-2 and TRBJ2-3; 8 positions agree with TRBD2. CDR3 length: 16 amino acids. Germline CDR1 reads SGHAT; CDR2 reads FQNNGV. V was clipped by 0 bases and J by 4 bases; unmatched bases: 6. The DNA of the CDR3 is TGTGCCAGCAGCTTAGATGGGGGACTAGGGGCAGATACGCAGTATTTT. Translating it yields CASSLDGGLGADTQYF.

In this sample, this clonotype turned up many times. The chain carries TRBV12-3 or TRBV12-4 and TRBJ1-6; TRBD1 is a possible D gene (5 bases). Trimming left V 3 bases short and J 7 bases short, with 10 bases between. The CDR3 has 14 amino acids. The CDR3 nucleotides are TGTGCCAGCAGTTTCCGAAGGGGCAATTCACCCCTCCACTTT. It translates to CASSFRRGNSPLHF.

This clonotype appeared a single time. The gene calls are TRBV11-1 and TRBJ2-1; 12 nucleotides match TRBD2. V was clipped by 5 bases and J by 1 base; unmatched bases: 12. The CDR3 runs 19 residues. From germline, CDR1 is SGHAT and CDR2 FQDESV (reference sequence). This CDR3 reads CASSPRLAGAPPSYNEQFF. The DNA for the CDR3 is TGTGCCAGCAGCCCCCGACTAGCGGGGGCACCCCCTTCCTACAATGAGCAGTTCTTC.

The chain links TRBV20-1 to TRBJ2-7; maybe TRBD2 (6 bases). From germline, CDR1 is DFQATT and CDR2 SNEGSKA (reference sequence). V was pared by 5 bases and J by 2 bases, with 19 bases between. The CDR3 length is 15 residues. CDR3 sequence (DNA): TGCAGTGCTCCGTTTCCCGGGCGGGGCACCTACGAGCAGTACTTC. It encodes CSAPFPGRGTYEQYF.

This chain links TRBV5-1 with TRBJ1-1; a possible D gene is TRBD1 (6 bases). The germline V and J ends were trimmed by 4 bases and 5 bases, with 18 bases remaining between them. CDR1 and CDR2 (germline): SGHRS, YFSETQ. The CDR3 is 15 amino acids. CDR3 residues: CASSRDRTGRTEAFF. The CDR3 DNA reads as TGCGCCAGCAGCCGGGACCGCACAGGGCGTACTGAAGCTTTCTTT.

There are a few counts of this clonotype. V usage is TRBV6-1 and J usage is TRBJ1-1, with 7 bases identical to TRBD1. The germline V gene has CDR1 MNHNS and CDR2 SASEGT. Losses at the gene ends were 8 bases for V and 5 bases for J; bases not matched to a gene: 8. This CDR3 region has 13 residues. The CDR3 nucleotides read TGTGCCAGCGGGACAGAGCAACCTACTGAAGCTTTCTTT. Translating it yields CASGTEQPTEAFF.

This chain links TRBV5-1 with TRBJ1-1; D is perhaps TRBD1 (5 bases). This CDR3 region has 13 residues. Trimming left V 7 bases short and J 0 bases short, with 10 bases between. Germline CDR1 reads SGHRS; CDR2 reads YFSETQ. The DNA for the CDR3 is TGCGCCAGCGCGCTGGGGGTGAACACTGAAGCTTTCTTT. Protein: CASALGVNTEAFF.

V gene TRBV4-2 combines with J gene TRBJ2-5; either TRBD1 or TRBD2 may fit D (5 bases each). Germline CDR1 is LGHNA and CDR2 is YNFKEQ. Trimming took off 0 bases at V and 2 bases at J, with 10 bases between the two ends. This CDR3 is 15 amino acids long. CDR3 sequence (DNA): TGTGCCAGCAGCCAAGATCGGGACGGGCAAGAGACCCAGTACTTC. Protein: CASSQDRDGQETQYF.

This chain uses TRBV6-1 with TRBJ1-5; D unclear. The CDR3 runs to 12 residues. V was clipped by 3 bases and J by 6 bases, with 6 bases between them. Germline CDR1 and CDR2: MNHNS and SASEGT. The CDR3 is CASSDEVQPQHF. Here the CDR3 DNA reads TGTGCCAGCAGTGACGAGGTTCAGCCCCAGCATTTT.

This clonotype came up a few times. The rearrangement joins TRBV12-3 or TRBV12-4 to TRBJ1-6; 9 bases line up with TRBD1. This CDR3 is built from 15 residues. The trim removed 2 bases at V and 9 bases at J, leaving 5 bases unmatched. The CDR3 sequence: CASSLRQGVVSPLHF. The DNA of the CDR3 is TGTGCCAGCAGTTTAAGACAGGGGGTGGTTTCACCCCTCCACTTT.

The chain combines TRBV9 with TRBJ2-3; 11 bases match TRBD2. This CDR3 contains 19 residues. The germline CDR1 and CDR2 sequences are SGDLS and YYNGEE. V shed 4 bases and J 0 bases; nucleotides not matched to a gene: 13. The CDR3 nucleotides read TGTGCCAGCAGCCCGAAGCGACTAGCGGGAACCACTAGCACAGATACGCAGTATTTT. Translated: CASSPKRLAGTTSTDTQYF. Looking up the rest from reference TRBV9 and TRBJ2-3 gives the full variable domain: DSGVTQTPKHLITATGQRVTLRCSPRSGDLSVYWYQQSLDQGLQFLIQYYNGEERAKGNILERFSAQQFPDLHSELNLSSLELGDSALYFCASSPKRLAGTTSTDTQYFGPGTRLTVL.

The V call is TRBV6-2 or TRBV6-3, the J call TRBJ1-1, with no clear D. Between the trimmed V and J ends, which lost 6 bases and 1 base, there was a span of 18 bases. Germline CDR1 is MNHEY and CDR2 is SVGEGT. The CDR3 length is 16 residues. The CDR3 DNA reads TGTGCCAGCAGCCGACCGGGTCACAGTTGGAACACTGAAGCTTTCTTT. It codes for CASSRPGHSWNTEAFF.

This chain links TRBV4-1 with TRBJ1-4; D unclear. The CDR3 totals 16 residues. Germline assignment: CDR1 MGHRA and CDR2 YSYEKL. V gave up 1 base and J gave up 3 bases, with 12 bases separating them. The CDR3 reads CASSQAARAPNEKLFF. In DNA, the CDR3 is TGCGCCAGCAGCCAAGCCGCACGGGCTCCTAATGAAAAACTGTTTTTT.

This clonotype was detected many times. The chain uses TRBV12-3 or TRBV12-4 and TRBJ1-4; D is undetermined. V lost 1 base and J 4 bases, leaving 10 bases between the germline ends. CDR3 length: 15 residues. This chain's CDR3 is CASSLDRSFNEKLFF. The CDR3 region has the DNA TGTGCCAGCAGTTTAGACCGCAGTTTTAATGAAAAACTGTTTTTT.

This clonotype has a handful of counts. The chain recombines TRBV7-8 with TRBJ2-7, with TRBD2 as a possible D gene (6 bases). Trimming shortened V by 7 bases and J by 0 bases, and 10 bases separated the two germline ends. CDR3 length equals 13 residues. Germline CDR1 reads SGHVS; CDR2 reads FQNEAQ. The DNA of the CDR3 is TGTGCCAGCATCCCCGGGAGCTCCTACGAGCAGTACTTC. Translation gives CASIPGSSYEQYF.

The chain is built from TRBV27 and TRBJ1-1; 11 nucleotides agree with TRBD1. The CDR3 runs 14 residues. V was pared by 8 bases and J by 2 bases, with 4 bases of the junction left unmatched. The germline gives CDR1 MNHEY, CDR2 SMNVEV (reference sequence). CDR3 in DNA: TGTGCCAGCCGGACAGGGGGCGGTAACACTGAAGCTTTCTTT. Amino acid sequence: CASRTGGGNTEAFF.

V and J are TRBV9 and TRBJ1-3; D may be TRBD1 (6 bases). The germline V gene has CDR1 SGDLS and CDR2 YYNGEE. The CDR3 spans 15 residues. The V and J ends lost 4 bases and 2 bases respectively, with 13 bases between them. The CDR3 here is CASSPQSGAGNTIYF. CDR3 nucleotide sequence: TGTGCCAGCAGCCCTCAGTCAGGGGCTGGAAACACCATATATTTT.